This TCR beta chain was identified in a study of shared clonotypes between healthy human individuals. Study-level points and caveats: Donor clonotype sharing was expected to depend on sequencing depth. Between a few donors, naive CD4 clonotypes were shared at a level of around 5.1%.

The CDR3 sequence is 14 residues long. V gave up 6 bases and J gave up 6 bases, with 18 bases separating them. Germline CDR1 and CDR2: SNHLY and FYNNEI. Each subset's genomic DNA was split evenly across several immunoSEQ plates. Sequencing used immunoSEQ multiplex PCR; TCRdb keeps in-frame clones, though not all of them. The sample comprises about 1.1 million clones, roughly 80% of which are singletons, and about 0.89% rests with the top ten. Adult donors, all healthy and HIV-negative, had no recent acute infections or vaccinations. In regard to this clone: Its antigen remains unknown.

The receptor comes from a man in his late teens or twenties in good health. Some clones in this sample may be carry-over from other donors' samples. The specimen sequenced was memory CD4+ T cells from PBMCs. Indicated subset: CD45RA-negative fraction. The V call is TRBV2, the J call TRBJ2-7, with D possibly matching TRBD1 (6 bases). The CDR3 DNA follows: TGTGCCAGCAGCGACCGGGACAATGACAGCGAGCAGTACTTC. Protein sequence: CASSDRDNDSEQYF.